This paragraph covers one TCR beta chain sequence. What it recognizes is unknown. Once RNA had been extracted, it was reverse transcribed into cDNA to act as the sequencing template. TCRdb's copy holds only in-frame clones and misses some; the assay was immunoSEQ multiplex PCR. The table lists about 150,000 clones, about nine tenths of them singletons. The entry originates in a study of CD8+ T cells in alopecia areata. Study-wide findings and caveats: Patients displayed less clarity in TCR sharing than mice, a finding possibly related to HLA.

Lesional scalp punch biopsies and peripheral blood came from alopecia areata patients. This specimen was CD8+ T cells sorted from blood, taken at week 0. The sequence was obtained from a human donor with alopecia areata.

The chain's CDR3 is CASSVGTYEQYF. DNA for the CDR3: TGTGCCAGCAGCGTCGGGACCTACGAGCAGTACTTC. The rearrangement joins TRBV7-9 to TRBJ2-7; tentative D call: TRBD2 (5 bases). The CDR3 contains 12 residues. Per germline, CDR1 SEHNR and CDR2 FQNEAQ (reference sequence). The germline V and J ends were trimmed by 5 bases and 2 bases, with 7 bases remaining between them.